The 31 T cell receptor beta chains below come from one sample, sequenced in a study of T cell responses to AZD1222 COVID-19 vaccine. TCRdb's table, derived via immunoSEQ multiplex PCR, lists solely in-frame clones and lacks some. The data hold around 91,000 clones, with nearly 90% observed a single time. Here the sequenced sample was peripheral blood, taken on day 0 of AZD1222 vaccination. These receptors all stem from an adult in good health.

DNA for the CDR3: TGTGCCAGCAGTTTGATCGGGAGGGGGGAGACCCAGTACTTC. It codes for CASSLIGRGETQYF. The chain uses TRBV28 and TRBJ2-5; TRBD2 aligns across 8 bases. The germline V gene encodes CDR1 MDHEN and CDR2 SYDVKM. Trimming cost V 3 bases and J 5 bases; bases outside gene matches: 5. There are 14 residues in the CDR3.

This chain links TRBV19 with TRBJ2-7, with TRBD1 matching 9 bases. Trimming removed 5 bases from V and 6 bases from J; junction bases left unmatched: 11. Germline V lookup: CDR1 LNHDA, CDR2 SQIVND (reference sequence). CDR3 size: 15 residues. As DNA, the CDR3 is TGTGCCAGTAGTCCCGGGACAGGGTCCCCCCGCGAGCAGTACTTC. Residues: CASSPGTGSPREQYF.

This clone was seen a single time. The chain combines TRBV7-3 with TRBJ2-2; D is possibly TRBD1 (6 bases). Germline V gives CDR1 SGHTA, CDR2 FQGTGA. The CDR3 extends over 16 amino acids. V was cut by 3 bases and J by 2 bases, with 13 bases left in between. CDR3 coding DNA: TGTGCCAGCAGCTTGACAGGACCCTCCAACACCGGGGAGCTGTTTTTT. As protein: CASSLTGPSNTGELFF.

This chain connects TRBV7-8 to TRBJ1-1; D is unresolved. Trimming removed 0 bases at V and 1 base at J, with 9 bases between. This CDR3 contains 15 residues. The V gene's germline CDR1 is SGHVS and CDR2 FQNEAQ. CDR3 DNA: TGTGCCAGCAGCTTAGCCACCCTAGGGAACACTGAAGCTTTCTTT. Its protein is CASSLATLGNTEAFF.

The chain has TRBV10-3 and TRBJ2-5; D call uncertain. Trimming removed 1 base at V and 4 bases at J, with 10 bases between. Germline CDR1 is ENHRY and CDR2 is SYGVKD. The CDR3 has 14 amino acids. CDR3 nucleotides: TGTGCCATCAGTGAGTTTATACCCCCAGAGACCCAGTACTTC. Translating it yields CAISEFIPPETQYF.

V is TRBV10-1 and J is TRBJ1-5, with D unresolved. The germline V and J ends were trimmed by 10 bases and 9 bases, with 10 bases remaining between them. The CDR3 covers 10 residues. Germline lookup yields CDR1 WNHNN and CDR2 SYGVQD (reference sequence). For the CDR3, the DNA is TGCGCCAACGGTTTTCGGCCCCAGCATTTT. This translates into CANGFRPQHF.

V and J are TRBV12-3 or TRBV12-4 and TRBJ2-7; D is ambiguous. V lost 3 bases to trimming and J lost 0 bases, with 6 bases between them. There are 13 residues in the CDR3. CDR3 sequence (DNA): TGTGCCAGCAGTTTTAGGTTCTCCTACGAGCAGTACTTC. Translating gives CASSFRFSYEQYF.

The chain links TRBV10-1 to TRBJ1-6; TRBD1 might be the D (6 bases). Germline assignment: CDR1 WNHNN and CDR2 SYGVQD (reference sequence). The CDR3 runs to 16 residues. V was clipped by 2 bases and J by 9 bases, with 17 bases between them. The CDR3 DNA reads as TGCGCCAGCAGTGAGAAGGCAGGGGATCCCCCTTCACCCCTCCACTTT. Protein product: CASSEKAGDPPSPLHF.

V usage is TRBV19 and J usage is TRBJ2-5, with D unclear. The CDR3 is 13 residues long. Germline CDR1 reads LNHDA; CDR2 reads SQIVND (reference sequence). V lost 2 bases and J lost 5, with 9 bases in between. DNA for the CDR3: TGTGCCAGTAGTATATCGCCTGGGGAGACCCAGTACTTC. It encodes CASSISPGETQYF.

The CDR3 nucleotides read TGTGCCAGCAGTTCACAGGGCAGCACTGAAGCTTTCTTT. Its protein is CASSSQGSTEAFF. J is TRBJ1-1 and V is TRBV7-2, with D possibly being TRBD1 (6 bases). CDR3 length equals 13 residues. V dropped 6 bases and J dropped 4 bases, with 12 bases sitting between them. Germline V gene data show CDR1 as SGHTA and CDR2 as FQGNSA.

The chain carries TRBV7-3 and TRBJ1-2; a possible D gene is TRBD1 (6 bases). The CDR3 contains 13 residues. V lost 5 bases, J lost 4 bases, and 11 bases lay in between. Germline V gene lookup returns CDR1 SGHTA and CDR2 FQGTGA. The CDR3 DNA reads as TGTGCCAGCAGCACAGGGTCGGGCTATGGCTACACCTTC. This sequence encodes CASSTGSGYGYTF.

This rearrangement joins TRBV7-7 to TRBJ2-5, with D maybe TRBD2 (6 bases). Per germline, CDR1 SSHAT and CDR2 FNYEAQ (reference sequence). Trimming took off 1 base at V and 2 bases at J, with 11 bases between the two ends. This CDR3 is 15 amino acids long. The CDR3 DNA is TGTGCCAGCAGCTTAGGAGGTGGGGGGCAAGAGACCCAGTACTTC. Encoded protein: CASSLGGGGQETQYF.

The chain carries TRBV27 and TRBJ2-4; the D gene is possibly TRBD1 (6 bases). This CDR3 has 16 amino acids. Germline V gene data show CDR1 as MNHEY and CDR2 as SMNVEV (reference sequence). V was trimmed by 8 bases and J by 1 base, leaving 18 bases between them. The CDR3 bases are TGTGCCAGCTCACAGGGCCCGGGAACGGCCAAAAACATTCAGTACTTC. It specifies CASSQGPGTAKNIQYF.

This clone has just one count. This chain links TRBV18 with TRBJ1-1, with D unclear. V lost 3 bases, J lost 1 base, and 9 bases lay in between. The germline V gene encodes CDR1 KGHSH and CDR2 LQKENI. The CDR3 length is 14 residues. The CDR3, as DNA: TGTGCCAGCTCACCTACGGACGGGAACACTGAAGCTTTCTTT. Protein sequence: CASSPTDGNTEAFF.

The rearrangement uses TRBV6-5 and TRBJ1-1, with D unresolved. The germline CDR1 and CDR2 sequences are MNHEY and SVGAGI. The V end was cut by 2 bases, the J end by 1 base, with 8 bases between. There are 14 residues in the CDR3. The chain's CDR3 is CASSYGGENTEAFF. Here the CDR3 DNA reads TGTGCCAGCAGTTACGGCGGGGAGAACACTGAAGCTTTCTTT.

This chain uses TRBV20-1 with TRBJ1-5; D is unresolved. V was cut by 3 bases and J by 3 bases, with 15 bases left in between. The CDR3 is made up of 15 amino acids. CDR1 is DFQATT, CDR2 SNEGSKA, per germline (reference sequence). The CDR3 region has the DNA TGCAGTGCTAGTGTCGACAAATTCGCCAATCAGCCCCAGCATTTT. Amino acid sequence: CSASVDKFANQPQHF.

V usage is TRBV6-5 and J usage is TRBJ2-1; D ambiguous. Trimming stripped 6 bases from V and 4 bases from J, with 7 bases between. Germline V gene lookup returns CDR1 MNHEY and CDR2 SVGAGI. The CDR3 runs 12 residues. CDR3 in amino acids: CASRSDYNEQFF. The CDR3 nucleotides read TGTGCCAGCAGGTCGGATTACAATGAGCAGTTCTTC.

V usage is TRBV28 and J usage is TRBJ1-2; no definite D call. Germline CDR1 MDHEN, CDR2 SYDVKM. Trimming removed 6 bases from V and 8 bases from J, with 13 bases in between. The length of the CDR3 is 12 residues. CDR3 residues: CASREDREGYTF. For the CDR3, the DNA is TGTGCCAGCAGAGAGGATCGGGAGGGCTACACCTTC.

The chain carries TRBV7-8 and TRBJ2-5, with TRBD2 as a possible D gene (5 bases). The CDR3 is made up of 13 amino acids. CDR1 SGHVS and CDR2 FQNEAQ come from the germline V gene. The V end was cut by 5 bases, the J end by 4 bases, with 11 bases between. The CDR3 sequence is CASSRTRAETQYF. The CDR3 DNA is TGTGCCAGCAGCCGAACGAGGGCAGAGACCCAGTACTTC.

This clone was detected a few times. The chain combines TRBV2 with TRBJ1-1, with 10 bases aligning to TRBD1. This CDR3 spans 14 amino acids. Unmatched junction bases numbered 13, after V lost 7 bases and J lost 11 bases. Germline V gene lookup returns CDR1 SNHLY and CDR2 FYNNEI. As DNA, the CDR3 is TGTGCCAGCACCCCAATGACAGGGGGCCCCGGGGCTTTCTTT. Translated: CASTPMTGGPGAFF.

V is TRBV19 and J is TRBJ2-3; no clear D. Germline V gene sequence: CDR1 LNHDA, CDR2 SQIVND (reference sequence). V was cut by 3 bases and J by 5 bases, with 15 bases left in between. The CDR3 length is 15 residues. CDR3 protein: CASSIYGSPGDTQYF. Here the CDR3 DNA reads TGTGCCAGTAGTATTTACGGAAGCCCGGGAGATACGCAGTATTTT. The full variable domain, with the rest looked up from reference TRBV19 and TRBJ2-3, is DGGITQSPKYLFRKEGQNVTLSCEQNLNHDAMYWYRQDPGQGLRLIYYSQIVNDFQKGDIAEGYSVSREKKESFPLTVTSAQKNPTAFYLCASSIYGSPGDTQYFGPGTRLTVL.

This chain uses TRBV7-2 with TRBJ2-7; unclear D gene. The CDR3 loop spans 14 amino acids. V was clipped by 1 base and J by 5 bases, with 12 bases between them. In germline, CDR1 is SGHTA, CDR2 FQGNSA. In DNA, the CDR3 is TGTGCCAGCAGCTTAGGGCTTGGTCGTGACGAGCAGTACTTC. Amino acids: CASSLGLGRDEQYF.

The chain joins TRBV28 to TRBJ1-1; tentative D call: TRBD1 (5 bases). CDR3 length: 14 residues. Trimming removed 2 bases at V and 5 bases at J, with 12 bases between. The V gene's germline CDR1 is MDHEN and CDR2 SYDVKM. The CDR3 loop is CASSLTTGGTEAFF. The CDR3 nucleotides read TGTGCCAGCAGTTTAACTACTGGGGGGACTGAAGCTTTCTTT.

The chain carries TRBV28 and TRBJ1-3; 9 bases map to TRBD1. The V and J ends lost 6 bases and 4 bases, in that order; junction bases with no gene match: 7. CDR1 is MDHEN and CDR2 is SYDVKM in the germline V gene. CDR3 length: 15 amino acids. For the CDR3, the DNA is TGTGCCAGCAGAGAACAGGGGGCGCAGGGAAACACCATATATTTT. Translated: CASREQGAQGNTIYF.

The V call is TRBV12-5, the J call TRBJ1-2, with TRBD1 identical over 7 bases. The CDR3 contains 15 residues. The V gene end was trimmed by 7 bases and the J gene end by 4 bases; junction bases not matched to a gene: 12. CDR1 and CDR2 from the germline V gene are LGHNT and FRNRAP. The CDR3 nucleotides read TGTGCTAGTGCCAGGGAGGCAGGGGGACTCTATGGCTACACCTTC. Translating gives CASAREAGGLYGYTF.

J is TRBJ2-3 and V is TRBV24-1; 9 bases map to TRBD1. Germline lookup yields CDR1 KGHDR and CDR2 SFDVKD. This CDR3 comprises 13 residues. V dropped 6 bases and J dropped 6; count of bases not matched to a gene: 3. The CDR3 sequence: CATSTGGLDTQYF. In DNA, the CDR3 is TGTGCCACCAGTACAGGGGGCCTGGATACGCAGTATTTT.

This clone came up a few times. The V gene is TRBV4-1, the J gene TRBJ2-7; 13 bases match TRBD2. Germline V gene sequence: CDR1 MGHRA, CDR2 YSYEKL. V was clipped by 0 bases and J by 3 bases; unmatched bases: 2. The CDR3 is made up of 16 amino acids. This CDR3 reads CASSQDRTSGSYEQYF. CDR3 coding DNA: TGCGCCAGCAGCCAAGATAGGACTAGCGGGAGCTACGAGCAGTACTTC.

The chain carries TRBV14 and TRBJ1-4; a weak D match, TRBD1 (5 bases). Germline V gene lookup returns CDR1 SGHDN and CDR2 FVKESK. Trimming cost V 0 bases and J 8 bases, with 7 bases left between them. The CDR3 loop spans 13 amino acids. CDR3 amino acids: CASSQEGREKLFF. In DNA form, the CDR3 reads TGTGCCAGCAGCCAAGAGGGGCGGGAAAAACTGTTTTTT.

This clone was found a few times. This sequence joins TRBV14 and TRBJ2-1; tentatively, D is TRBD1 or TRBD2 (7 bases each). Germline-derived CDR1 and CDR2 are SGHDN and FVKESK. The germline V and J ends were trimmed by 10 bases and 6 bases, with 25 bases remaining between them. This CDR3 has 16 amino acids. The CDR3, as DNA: TGTGCCACCCTCAAGTACGAAGGGAGGGGGCTCAATGAGCAGTTCTTC. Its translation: CATLKYEGRGLNEQFF.

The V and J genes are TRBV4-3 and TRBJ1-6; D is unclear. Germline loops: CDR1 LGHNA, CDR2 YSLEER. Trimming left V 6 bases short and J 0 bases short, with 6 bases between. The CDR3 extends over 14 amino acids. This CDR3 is CASRGSSYNSPLHF. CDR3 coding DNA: TGCGCCAGCAGGGGGAGCTCCTATAATTCACCCCTCCACTTT.

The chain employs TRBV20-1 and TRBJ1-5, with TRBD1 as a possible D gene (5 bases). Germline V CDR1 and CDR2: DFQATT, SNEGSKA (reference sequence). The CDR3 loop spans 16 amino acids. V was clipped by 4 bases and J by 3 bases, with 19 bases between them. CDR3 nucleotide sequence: TGCAGTGCTAATGACGCTCAAGACAGTTTCAATCAGCCCCAGCATTTT. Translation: CSANDAQDSFNQPQHF.